This T cell receptor (beta chain) is drawn from a study of breast tumors, draining lymph nodes, adjacent tissues. The CDR3 is 14 amino acids. Deletions cut 4 bases from V and 6 bases from J, with 12 bases between. Germline lookup yields CDR1 MNHNY and CDR2 SVGAGI (reference sequence). Axillary draining lymph nodes of breast cancer patients supplied the node samples. This clonotype has at least ten counts. MiXCR was run by TCRdb on the multiplex PCR reads, yielding one entry per CDR3 protein. Seen here are around 130,000 distinct CDR3 sequences, around 20% observed once, and the top ten hold about 2%. The sequence was obtained from a female donor with breast cancer. Some clones in this sample may be carry-over from other donors' samples. The rearrangement links TRBV6-6 to TRBJ2-2; D remains ambiguous. Sequencing was done on a sample of axillary lymph node tissue. Here the CDR3 reads CASSFRSIPGELFF. CDR3 in DNA: TGTGCCAGCAGTTTTCGTAGTATCCCCGGGGAGCTGTTTTTT.